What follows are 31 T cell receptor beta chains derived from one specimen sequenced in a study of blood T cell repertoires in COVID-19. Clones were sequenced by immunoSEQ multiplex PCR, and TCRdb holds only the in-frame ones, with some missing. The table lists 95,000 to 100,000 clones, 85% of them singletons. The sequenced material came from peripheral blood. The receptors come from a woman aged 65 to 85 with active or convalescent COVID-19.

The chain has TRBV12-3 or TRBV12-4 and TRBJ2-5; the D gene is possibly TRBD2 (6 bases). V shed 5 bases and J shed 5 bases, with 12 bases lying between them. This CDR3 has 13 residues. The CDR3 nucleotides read TGTGCCAGCAGTCTCAGGGACTGGGAGACCCAGTACTTC. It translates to CASSLRDWETQYF.

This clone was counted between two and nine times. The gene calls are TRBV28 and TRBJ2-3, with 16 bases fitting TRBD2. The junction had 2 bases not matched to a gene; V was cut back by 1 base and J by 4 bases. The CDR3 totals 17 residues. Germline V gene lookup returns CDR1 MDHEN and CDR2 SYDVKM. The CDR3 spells CASSLSGLAGGPDTQYF. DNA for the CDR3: TGTGCCAGCAGTTTATCGGGACTAGCGGGGGGGCCAGATACGCAGTATTTT.

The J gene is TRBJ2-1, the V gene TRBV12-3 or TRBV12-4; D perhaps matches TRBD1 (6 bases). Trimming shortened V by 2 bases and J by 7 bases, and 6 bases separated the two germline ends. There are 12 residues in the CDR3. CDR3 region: CASSLRGNEQFF. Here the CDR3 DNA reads TGTGCCAGCAGTTTAAGGGGGAATGAGCAGTTCTTC.

The CDR3 loop reads CASSVEPYTDTQYF. The CDR3 DNA reads as TGTGCCAGCAGCGTAGAGCCGTACACAGATACGCAGTATTTT. The chain employs TRBV9 and TRBJ2-3; unclear D gene. The CDR3 loop spans 14 amino acids. The V end lost 0 bases, the J end lost 2 bases, and 7 bases lay between the germline ends. Germline assignment: CDR1 SGDLS and CDR2 YYNGEE.

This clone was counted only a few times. The CDR3 region has the DNA TGTGCCATCAGTGAGGCGGGAGGGGGCCGAGAGACCCAGTACTTC. It yields the protein CAISEAGGGRETQYF. The chain carries TRBV10-3 and TRBJ2-5; TRBD2 matches at 9 bases. Germline trimming cut 2 bases from V and 4 bases from J; bases unmatched to any gene: 5. The CDR3 runs to 15 residues. Germline assignment: CDR1 ENHRY and CDR2 SYGVKD.

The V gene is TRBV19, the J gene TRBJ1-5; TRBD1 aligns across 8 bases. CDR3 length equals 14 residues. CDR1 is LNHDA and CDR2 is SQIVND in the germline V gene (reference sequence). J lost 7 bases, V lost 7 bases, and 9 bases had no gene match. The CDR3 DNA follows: TGTGCCAGTAACATGGACAGGGCAGGGCAGCCCCAGCATTTT. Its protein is CASNMDRAGQPQHF.

The CDR3 DNA follows: TGCGCCAGCAGTTTCCTCGACAGGGGAGCTTCCTACGAGCAGTACTTC. It specifies CASSFLDRGASYEQYF. The chain recombines TRBV10-2 with TRBJ2-7, with 8 bases aligning to TRBD1. This CDR3 spans 16 amino acids. Losses at the gene ends were 5 bases for V and 1 base for J; bases not matched to a gene: 10. Germline V CDR1 and CDR2: WSHSY, SAAADI.

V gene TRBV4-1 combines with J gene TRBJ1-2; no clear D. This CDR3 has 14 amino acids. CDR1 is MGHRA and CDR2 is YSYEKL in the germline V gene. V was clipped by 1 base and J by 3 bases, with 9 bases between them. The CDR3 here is CASSQGFYDYGYTF. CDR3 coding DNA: TGCGCCAGCAGCCAAGGATTCTACGACTATGGCTACACCTTC.

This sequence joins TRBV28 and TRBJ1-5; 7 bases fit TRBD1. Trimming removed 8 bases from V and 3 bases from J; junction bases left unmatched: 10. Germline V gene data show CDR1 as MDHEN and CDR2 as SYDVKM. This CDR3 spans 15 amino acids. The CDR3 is CASHIAGQLNQPQHF. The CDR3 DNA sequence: TGTGCCAGCCATATTGCGGGACAGCTCAATCAGCCCCAGCATTTT.

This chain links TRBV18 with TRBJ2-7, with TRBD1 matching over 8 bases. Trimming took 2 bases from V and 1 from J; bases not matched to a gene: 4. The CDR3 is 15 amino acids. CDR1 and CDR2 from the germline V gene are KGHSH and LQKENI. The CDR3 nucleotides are TGTGCCAGCTCACCAGGGACAGGCCTTTCCTACGAGCAGTACTTC. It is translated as CASSPGTGLSYEQYF.

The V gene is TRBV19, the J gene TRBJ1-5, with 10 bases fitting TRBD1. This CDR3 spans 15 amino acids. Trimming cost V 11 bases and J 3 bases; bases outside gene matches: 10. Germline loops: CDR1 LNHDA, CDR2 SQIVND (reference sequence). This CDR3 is CASQGQGKFNQPQHF. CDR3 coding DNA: TGTGCCTCCCAGGGACAGGGGAAGTTCAATCAGCCCCAGCATTTT.

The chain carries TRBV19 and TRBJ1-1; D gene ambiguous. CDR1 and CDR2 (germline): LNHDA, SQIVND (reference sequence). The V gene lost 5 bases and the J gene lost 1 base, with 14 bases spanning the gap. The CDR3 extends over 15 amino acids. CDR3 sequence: CASSLKGVGNTEAFF. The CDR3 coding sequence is TGTGCCAGTAGTCTCAAGGGAGTGGGGAACACTGAAGCTTTCTTT.

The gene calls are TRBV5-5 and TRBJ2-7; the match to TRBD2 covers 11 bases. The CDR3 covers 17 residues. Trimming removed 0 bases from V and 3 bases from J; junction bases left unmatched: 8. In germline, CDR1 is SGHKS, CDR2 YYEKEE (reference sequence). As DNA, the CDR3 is TGTGCCAGCAGCTTGGGCGGCGGGGGGACTAGCGGCTACGAGCAGTACTTC. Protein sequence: CASSLGGGGTSGYEQYF.

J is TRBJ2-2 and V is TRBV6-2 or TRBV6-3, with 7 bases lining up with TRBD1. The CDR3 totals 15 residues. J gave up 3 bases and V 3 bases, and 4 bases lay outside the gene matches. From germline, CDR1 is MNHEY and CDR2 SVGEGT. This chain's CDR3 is CASSYLGGDTGELFF. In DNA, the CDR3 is TGTGCCAGCAGTTATCTAGGGGGCGACACCGGGGAGCTGTTTTTT.

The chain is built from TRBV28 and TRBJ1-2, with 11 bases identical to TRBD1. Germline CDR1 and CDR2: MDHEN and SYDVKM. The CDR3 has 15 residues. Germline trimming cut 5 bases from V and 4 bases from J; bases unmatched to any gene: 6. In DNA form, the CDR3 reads TGTGCCAGCAGTACGGACAGGGGGCTGGGCTATGGCTACACCTTC. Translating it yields CASSTDRGLGYGYTF.

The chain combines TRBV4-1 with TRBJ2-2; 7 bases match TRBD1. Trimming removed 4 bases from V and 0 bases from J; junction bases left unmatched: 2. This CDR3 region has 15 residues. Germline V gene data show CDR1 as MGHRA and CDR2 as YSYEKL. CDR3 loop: CASSPGTANTGELFF. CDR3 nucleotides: TGCGCCAGCAGCCCCGGGACAGCGAACACCGGGGAGCTGTTTTTT.

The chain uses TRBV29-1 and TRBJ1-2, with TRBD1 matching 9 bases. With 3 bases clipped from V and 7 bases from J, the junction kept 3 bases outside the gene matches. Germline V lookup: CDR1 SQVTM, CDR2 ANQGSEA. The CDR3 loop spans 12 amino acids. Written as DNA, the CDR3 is TGCAGCGTTGAGGGACAGGGACTTGGCTACACCTTC. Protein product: CSVEGQGLGYTF.

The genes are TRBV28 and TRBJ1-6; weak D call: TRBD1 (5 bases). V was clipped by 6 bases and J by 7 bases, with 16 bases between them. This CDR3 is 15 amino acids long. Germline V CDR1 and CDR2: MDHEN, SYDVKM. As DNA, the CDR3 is TGTGCCAGCAGCCCCCCGGCAGGGCAAAATTCACCCCTCCACTTT. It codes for CASSPPAGQNSPLHF.

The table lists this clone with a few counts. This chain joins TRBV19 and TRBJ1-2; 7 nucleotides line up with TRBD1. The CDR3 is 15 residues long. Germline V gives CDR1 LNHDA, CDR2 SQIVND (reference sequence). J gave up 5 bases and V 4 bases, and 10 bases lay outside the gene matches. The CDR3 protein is CASSNVGTEQYGYTF. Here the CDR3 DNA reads TGTGCCAGTAGTAATGTAGGGACAGAGCAGTATGGCTACACCTTC. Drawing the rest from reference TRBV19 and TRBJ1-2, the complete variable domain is DGGITQSPKYLFRKEGQNVTLSCEQNLNHDAMYWYRQDPGQGLRLIYYSQIVNDFQKGDIAEGYSVSREKKESFPLTVTSAQKNPTAFYLCASSNVGTEQYGYTFGSGTRLTVV.

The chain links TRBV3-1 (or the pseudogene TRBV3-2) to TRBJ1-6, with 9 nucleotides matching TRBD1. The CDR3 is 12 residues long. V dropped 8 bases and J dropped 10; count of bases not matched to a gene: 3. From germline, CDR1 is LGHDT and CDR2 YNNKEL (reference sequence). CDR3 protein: CASGTGNSPLHF. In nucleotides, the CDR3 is TGTGCCAGCGGGACAGGGAACTCACCCCTCCACTTT.

Here the CDR3 DNA reads TGTGCCACCAGCAGAGAGGGACAGGGGCCGGGAGAGACCCAGTACTTC. The encoded protein is CATSREGQGPGETQYF. V gene TRBV15 combines with J gene TRBJ2-5, with 10 nucleotides matching TRBD1. The ends lost 0 bases at V and 4 bases at J; junction bases unmatched: 5. The CDR3 runs 16 residues. Looked up from germline, CDR1 is LNHNV and CDR2 is YYDKDF (reference sequence).

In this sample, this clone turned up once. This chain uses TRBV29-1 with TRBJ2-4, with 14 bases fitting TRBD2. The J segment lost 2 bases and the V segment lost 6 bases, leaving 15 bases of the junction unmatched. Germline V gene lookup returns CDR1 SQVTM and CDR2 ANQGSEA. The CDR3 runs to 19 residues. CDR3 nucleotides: TGCAGCGTCGCCCTCAGACTAGCGGGGGGGCGGGGTACCAAAAACATTCAGTACTTC. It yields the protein CSVALRLAGGRGTKNIQYF.

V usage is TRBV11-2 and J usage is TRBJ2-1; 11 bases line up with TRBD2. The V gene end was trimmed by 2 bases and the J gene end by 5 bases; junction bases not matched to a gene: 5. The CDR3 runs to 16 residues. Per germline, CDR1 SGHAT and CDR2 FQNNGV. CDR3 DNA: TGTGCCAGCAGCTTAATAGCGGGAGGGACCCACAATGAGCAGTTCTTC. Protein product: CASSLIAGGTHNEQFF.

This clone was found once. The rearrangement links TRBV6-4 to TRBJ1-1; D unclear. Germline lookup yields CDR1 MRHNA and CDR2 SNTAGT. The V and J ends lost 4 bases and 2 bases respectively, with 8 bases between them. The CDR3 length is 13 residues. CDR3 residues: CASSANSNTEAFF. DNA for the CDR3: TGTGCCAGCAGTGCCAACAGCAACACTGAAGCTTTCTTT.

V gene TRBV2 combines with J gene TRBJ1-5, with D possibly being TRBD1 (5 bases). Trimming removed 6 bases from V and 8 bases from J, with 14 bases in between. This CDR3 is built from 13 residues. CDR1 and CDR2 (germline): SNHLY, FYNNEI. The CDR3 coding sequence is TGTGCCAGCAGCGATGACAGTTTTGAGCCCCAGCATTTT. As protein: CASSDDSFEPQHF.

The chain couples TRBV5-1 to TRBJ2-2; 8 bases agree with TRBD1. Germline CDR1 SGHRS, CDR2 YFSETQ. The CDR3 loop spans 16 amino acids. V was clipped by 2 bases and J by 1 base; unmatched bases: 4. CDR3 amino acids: CASSFAGTGNTGELFF. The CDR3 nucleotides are TGCGCCAGCAGCTTCGCCGGGACAGGGAACACCGGGGAGCTGTTTTTT.

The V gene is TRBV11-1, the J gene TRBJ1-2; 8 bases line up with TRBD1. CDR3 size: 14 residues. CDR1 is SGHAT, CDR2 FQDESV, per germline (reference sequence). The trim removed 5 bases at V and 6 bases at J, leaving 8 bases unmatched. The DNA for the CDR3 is TGTGCCAGCAGCCGAGAGACAGGGGTGGATGGCTACACCTTC. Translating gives CASSRETGVDGYTF.

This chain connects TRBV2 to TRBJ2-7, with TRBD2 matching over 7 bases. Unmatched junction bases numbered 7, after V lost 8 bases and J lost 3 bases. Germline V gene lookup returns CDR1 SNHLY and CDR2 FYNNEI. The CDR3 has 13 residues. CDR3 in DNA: TGTGCCAGCGGGGGGGGAATGGGCTACGAGCAGTACTTC. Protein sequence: CASGGGMGYEQYF.

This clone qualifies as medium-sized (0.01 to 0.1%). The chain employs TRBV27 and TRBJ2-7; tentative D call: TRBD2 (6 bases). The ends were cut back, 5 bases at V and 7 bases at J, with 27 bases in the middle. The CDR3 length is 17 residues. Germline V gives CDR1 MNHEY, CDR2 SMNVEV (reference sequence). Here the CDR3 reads CASSLHGGGTAPPEQYF. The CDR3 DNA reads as TGTGCCAGCAGTCTCCACGGTGGGGGGACCGCTCCTCCGGAGCAGTACTTC.

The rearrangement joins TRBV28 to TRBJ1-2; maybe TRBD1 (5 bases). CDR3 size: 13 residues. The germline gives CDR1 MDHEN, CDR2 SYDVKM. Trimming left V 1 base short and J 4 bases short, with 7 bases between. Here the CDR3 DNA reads TGTGCCAGCAGTTTATCAGGGTTCTATGGCTACACCTTC. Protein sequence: CASSLSGFYGYTF.

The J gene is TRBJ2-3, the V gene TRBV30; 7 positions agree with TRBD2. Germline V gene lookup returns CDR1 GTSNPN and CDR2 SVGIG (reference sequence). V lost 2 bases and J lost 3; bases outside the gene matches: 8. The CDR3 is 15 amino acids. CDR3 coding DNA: TGTGCCTGGAGTACTCTGGGCGGGGGAACAGATACGCAGTATTTT. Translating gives CAWSTLGGGTDTQYF.